This TCR beta chain emerged from a study of memory CD4+ T cells and cytomegalovirus serostatus. Study results and limitations: A US-trained random forest predicted CMV serostatus with median AUC around 0.91.

As to this clone: The antigen is unknown.

The CDR3 totals 16 residues. Trimming cost V 0 bases and J 5 bases, with 16 bases left between them. Germline CDR1 SGHTA, CDR2 FQGNSA. Single viable CD3+CD4+CD8-CD45RO+ cells were sorted as the memory CD4+ T cells. Donors' CMV status reflects serum IgG against pp150, pp28, p38, p52. CD4+ T cells were isolated by positive magnetic selection. Assay used: immunoSEQ multiplex PCR; TCRdb lists only in-frame clones, some missing. The profile shows 75,000 to 95,000 clones, 80% of them singletons. The J gene is TRBJ2-5, the V gene TRBV7-2; D is possibly TRBD1 or TRBD2 (5 bases each). The sample comprised memory CD4+ T cells from blood. The origin of this receptor is an adult in good health and CMV-seronegative. As DNA, the CDR3 is TGTGCCAGCAGCTTAGCGAATCTAGGGACGAGGGAGACCCAGTACTTC. It is translated as CASSLANLGTRETQYF.